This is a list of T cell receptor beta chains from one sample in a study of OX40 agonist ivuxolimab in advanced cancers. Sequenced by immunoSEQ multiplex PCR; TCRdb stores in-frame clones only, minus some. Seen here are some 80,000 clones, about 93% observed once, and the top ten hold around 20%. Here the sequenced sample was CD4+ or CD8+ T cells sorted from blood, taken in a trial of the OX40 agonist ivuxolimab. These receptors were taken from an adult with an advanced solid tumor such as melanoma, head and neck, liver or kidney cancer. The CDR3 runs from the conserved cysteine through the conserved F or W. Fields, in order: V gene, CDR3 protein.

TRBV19 CASELGNQPQHF
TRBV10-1 CASRFGGPANEQFF
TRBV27 CASSLIRDREDGYTF
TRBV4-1 CASSREGRGQPQHF
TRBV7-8 CASSPRTAFTEAFF
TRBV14 CASSQEVAGRRETQYF
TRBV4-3 CASSQDRQPYTEAFF
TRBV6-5 CASSYSPTGELFF
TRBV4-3 CASSQERTYNEQFF
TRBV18 CASSPPDGGSQYF
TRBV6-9 CASSYSIQNTGELFF
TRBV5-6 CASSSGTGGTYQETQYF
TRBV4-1 CASSQDGTGVLAKNIQYF
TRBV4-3 CASSQDFSLGPPATNEKLFF
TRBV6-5 CASSRGQGSEAFF
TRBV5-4 CASSPAGQINEQYF
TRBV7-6 CASSPDRGYEQYF
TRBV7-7 CASSFIPAPGGSYEQYF
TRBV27 CASSPRGFTEAFF
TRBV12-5 CASGLGGEQETQYF
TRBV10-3 CAISEGSFRGVSDTQYF
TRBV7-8 CASSTTRTGPTGPLHNEQFF
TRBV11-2 CASSFVLNEQFF
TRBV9 CASSAADWKGNTQYF
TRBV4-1 CASSQESPLEPIEAFF
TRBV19 CASNLGAANQPQHF
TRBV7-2 CASRTGAAEAFF
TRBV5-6 CASSLGNEQYF
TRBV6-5 CASSYAGEQYF
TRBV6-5 CASSYRRVNEKLFF
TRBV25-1 CASSGGGRTEAFF
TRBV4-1 CASSQDLAGAYNEQFF
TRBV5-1 CASSSGGMDTEAFF
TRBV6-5 CASSYLAGEDEQFF
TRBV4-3 CASSQDNGPMAYGYTF
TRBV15 CATSRRPGRDQPQHF
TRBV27 CASSLLGTGANVLTF
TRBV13 CASSLGAGVSYEQYF
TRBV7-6 CASSNRQGNTEAFF
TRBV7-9 CASSPTDGITPPTDTQYF
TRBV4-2 CASSLGGNEQFF